Shown below are 21 T cell receptor beta chains from a single sample sequenced in a study of blood T cell repertoires in COVID-19. Using immunoSEQ multiplex PCR, the repertoire was profiled, and TCRdb retains in-frame clones only, with some absent. The sample holds approximately 130,000 clones, around nine tenths seen once. Input material: peripheral blood. The receptors shown here come from a human donor in a cohort sampled during active COVID-19.

V usage is TRBV27 and J usage is TRBJ2-1; possibly TRBD2 for D (5 bases). Germline CDR1 is MNHEY and CDR2 is SMNVEV (reference sequence). This CDR3 is built from 18 residues. Trimming stripped 1 base from V and 0 bases from J, with 16 bases between. The chain's CDR3 is CASSLFSGGRSSYNEQFF. The DNA for the CDR3 is TGTGCCAGCAGTTTATTCTCCGGCGGGCGCAGCTCCTACAATGAGCAGTTCTTC.

Regarding this clone: Other DNA variants within this sample encode the same CDR3. The chain recombines TRBV5-5 with TRBJ2-3; D perhaps matches TRBD2 (5 bases). Germline V CDR1 and CDR2: SGHKS, YYEKEE (reference sequence). The V end was cut by 0 bases, the J end by 0 bases, with 11 bases between. The CDR3 extends over 16 amino acids. The CDR3 DNA reads TGTGCCAGCAGCTTGGGACGAGGGAGTAGCACAGATACGCAGTATTTT. It translates to CASSLGRGSSTDTQYF.

The count of this clone is one. V is TRBV7-9 and J is TRBJ1-1; TRBD1 might be the D (6 bases). Trimming left V 5 bases short and J 6 bases short, with 10 bases between. Per germline, CDR1 SEHNR and CDR2 FQNEAQ (reference sequence). This CDR3 has 12 amino acids. CDR3 residues: CASSVTGSEAFF. The CDR3 DNA sequence: TGTGCCAGCAGCGTCACAGGGTCTGAAGCTTTCTTT.

DNA of the CDR3: TGTGCCAGCAGCGGGGGGGCCGCCGGTTACGAGCAGTACTTC. This encodes CASSGGAAGYEQYF. V is TRBV7-2 and J is TRBJ2-7, with a possible D match to TRBD2 (7 bases). This CDR3 has 14 amino acids. Germline values: CDR1 SGHTA, CDR2 FQGNSA. V lost 5 bases and J 4 bases, leaving 15 bases between the germline ends.

The rearrangement joins TRBV2 to TRBJ2-7; 9 nucleotides line up with TRBD2. CDR3 length equals 14 residues. Germline trimming cut 3 bases from V and 2 bases from J; bases unmatched to any gene: 2. The V gene's germline CDR1 is SNHLY and CDR2 FYNNEI. The CDR3 DNA sequence: TGTGCCAGCAGTGAGCGGGGGGGGCCCTACGAGCAGTACTTC. Protein product: CASSERGGPYEQYF.

This rearrangement joins TRBV19 to TRBJ1-5, with 7 bases identical to TRBD1. The CDR3 spans 15 residues. Germline trimming cut 6 bases from V and 3 bases from J; bases unmatched to any gene: 8. Germline CDR1 reads LNHDA; CDR2 reads SQIVND (reference sequence). In DNA form, the CDR3 reads TGTGCCAGTAGCCGAACCGGGACAGACAATCAGCCCCAGCATTTT. Protein product: CASSRTGTDNQPQHF. Filled out from reference TRBV19 and TRBJ1-5, the complete variable domain reads DGGITQSPKYLFRKEGQNVTLSCEQNLNHDAMYWYRQDPGQGLRLIYYSQIVNDFQKGDIAEGYSVSREKKESFPLTVTSAQKNPTAFYLCASSRTGTDNQPQHFGDGTRLSIL.

This chain connects TRBV9 to TRBJ2-3; D is possibly TRBD2 (7 bases). Looked up from germline, CDR1 is SGDLS and CDR2 is YYNGEE. This CDR3 spans 13 amino acids. Deletions cut 4 bases from V and 10 bases from J, with 16 bases between. The CDR3 DNA reads TGTGCCAGCAGCCCCCTGGACAGCGGGGCGCAGTATTTT. This gives the protein CASSPLDSGAQYF.

This clone appeared once. This sequence joins TRBV10-3 and TRBJ2-1; 16 nucleotides agree with TRBD2. CDR3 length: 18 amino acids. After removal of 0 bases from V and 8 bases from J, the junction contained 7 bases not matched to a gene. Per germline, CDR1 ENHRY and CDR2 SYGVKD. CDR3 in amino acids: CAISESGLAGGPRYEQFF. The DNA for the CDR3 is TGTGCCATCAGTGAGTCGGGACTAGCGGGAGGGCCCCGGTATGAGCAGTTCTTC.

CDR3 amino acids: CASSPWAEETQYF. CDR3 nucleotides: TGTGCCAGCTCACCTTGGGCAGAAGAGACCCAGTACTTC. The chain employs TRBV18 and TRBJ2-5; no clear D. Deletions cut 3 bases from V and 3 bases from J, with 8 bases between. Germline assignment: CDR1 KGHSH and CDR2 LQKENI. The CDR3 loop spans 13 amino acids.

The chain carries TRBV10-1 and TRBJ2-1; 14 bases agree with TRBD2. CDR1 WNHNN and CDR2 SYGVQD come from the germline V gene (reference sequence). The J segment lost 9 bases and the V segment lost 3 bases, leaving 7 bases of the junction unmatched. The CDR3 has 16 residues. DNA of the CDR3: TGCGCCAGCAGTGACCCTGGGACTAGCGGGAGTAGTGAGCAGTTCTTC. Translation gives CASSDPGTSGSSEQFF.

This rearrangement joins TRBV10-3 to TRBJ1-5; no clear D gene. Germline CDR1 and CDR2: ENHRY and SYGVKD. This CDR3 contains 15 residues. Trimming pared 5 bases from V and 3 bases from J, leaving 14 bases between. The CDR3 loop reads CAISKNQDYNQPQHF. The CDR3 DNA is TGTGCCATCAGTAAGAACCAGGATTACAATCAGCCCCAGCATTTT.

The chain uses TRBV5-1 and TRBJ2-5, with 11 bases lining up with TRBD2. Per the germline V gene, CDR1 is SGHRS and CDR2 is YFSETQ. The J segment lost 4 bases and the V segment lost 4 bases, leaving 3 bases of the junction unmatched. The length of the CDR3 is 14 residues. CDR3 DNA: TGCGCCAGCAGCCAAGGGACTAGCGGAGAGACCCAGTACTTC. As protein: CASSQGTSGETQYF.

The gene calls are TRBV7-9 and TRBJ2-5; 11 bases agree with TRBD2. The germline gives CDR1 SEHNR, CDR2 FQNEAQ (reference sequence). The CDR3 contains 15 residues. V dropped 4 bases and J dropped 2; count of bases not matched to a gene: 3. The CDR3 sequence: CASSYLAGGQETQYF. CDR3 sequence (DNA): TGTGCCAGCAGCTATCTAGCGGGGGGACAAGAGACCCAGTACTTC.

The genes are TRBV19 and TRBJ2-7, with TRBD2 as a possible D gene (5 bases). Trimming pared 5 bases from V and 5 bases from J, leaving 10 bases between. Germline V gives CDR1 LNHDA, CDR2 SQIVND (reference sequence). The CDR3 consists of 12 residues. This CDR3 is CASSRGPHEQYF. CDR3 nucleotides: TGTGCCAGTAGTCGGGGTCCTCACGAGCAGTACTTC.

CDR3 bases: TGTGCCAGCAGCCAAGGGACAGGGGGCAGGGGGACTGAAGCTTTCTTT. Its translation: CASSQGTGGRGTEAFF. The gene calls are TRBV3-1 (or the pseudogene TRBV3-2) and TRBJ1-1; the match to TRBD1 covers 11 bases. V shed 1 base and J 5 bases; nucleotides not matched to a gene: 6. Germline loops: CDR1 LGHDT, CDR2 YNNKEL (reference sequence). This CDR3 region has 16 residues.

This clone was seen just once. CDR3 in DNA: TGTGCCAGCACCCCACAGGCGGAGGGAGAGACCCAGTACTTC. This gives the protein CASTPQAEGETQYF. The genes are TRBV6-5 and TRBJ2-5; D is possibly TRBD2 (6 bases). V gave up 7 bases and J gave up 4 bases, with 16 bases separating them. The CDR3 has 14 amino acids. CDR1 and CDR2 from the germline V gene are MNHEY and SVGAGI.

The chain links TRBV29-1 to TRBJ1-2; D might be TRBD1 (6 bases). CDR1 and CDR2 (germline): SQVTM, ANQGSEA. V dropped 2 bases and J dropped 5 bases, with 15 bases sitting between them. CDR3 size: 14 residues. DNA of the CDR3: TGCAGCGTTGAATTGAAAGGGCAGGGGTATGGCTACACCTTC. Translated: CSVELKGQGYGYTF.

The V and J genes are TRBV10-2 and TRBJ1-2, with a weak D call TRBD1 (6 bases). The CDR3 covers 13 residues. Germline CDR1 is WSHSY and CDR2 is SAAADI. Trimming cost V 7 bases and J 5 bases, with 14 bases left between them. CDR3 residues: CASTRGGGYGYTF. DNA for the CDR3: TGCGCCAGCACCCGCGGGGGCGGGTATGGCTACACCTTC.

This chain uses TRBV27 with TRBJ1-1; 8 positions match TRBD1. J gave up 1 base and V 2 bases, and 0 bases lay outside the gene matches. The CDR3 totals 14 residues. Germline CDR1 MNHEY, CDR2 SMNVEV (reference sequence). The CDR3 bases are TGTGCCAGCAGTTTACAGGGGGCGAACACTGAAGCTTTCTTT. The encoded protein is CASSLQGANTEAFF.

The chain carries TRBV10-3 and TRBJ1-2; D gene unclear. The CDR3 runs to 12 residues. V lost 2 bases and J lost 7, with 8 bases in between. Germline CDR1 reads ENHRY; CDR2 reads SYGVKD. This CDR3 is CAISETNGGYTF. DNA of the CDR3: TGTGCCATCAGTGAGACGAACGGTGGCTACACCTTC.

The gene calls are TRBV6-1 and TRBJ1-4; 8 bases line up with TRBD1. The CDR3 sequence is 15 residues long. The ends lost 3 bases at V and 7 bases at J; junction bases unmatched: 7. CDR1 is MNHNS, CDR2 SASEGT, per germline. The CDR3: CASSDLTGVAEKLFF. For the CDR3, the DNA is TGTGCCAGCAGTGATCTGACAGGGGTGGCTGAAAAACTGTTTTTT.